Listed here are 27 T cell receptor beta chains from one sample, sequenced in a study of blood T cell repertoires in COVID-19 (TCRdb year 2020). The library was built by means of the immunoSEQ multiplex PCR assay. The table comes from immuneACCESS by way of TCRdb, which keeps in-frame sequences with V and J called. Part of the clones is missing from these tables; in studies checked, under half for an unresolved V gene and the rest for unknown reasons. The sample table shows around 260,000 clones, and roughly 88% are seen once. Approximately 0.7% of the sample goes to the ten largest clones. The sample taken for sequencing was peripheral blood. Receptors originate from a human donor in a cohort sampled during active COVID-19.

The chain links TRBV7-8 to TRBJ2-7, with a tentative D call TRBD1 (6 bases). V was shortened by 1 base and J by 3 bases, with 10 bases between the two germline ends. Germline values: CDR1 SGHVS, CDR2 FQNEAQ. The CDR3 totals 14 residues. CDR3: CASSLGGPDYEQYF. CDR3 nucleotide sequence: TGTGCCAGCAGCTTAGGGGGGCCCGACTACGAGCAGTACTTC.

This sequence joins TRBV21-1 and TRBJ1-2; the D call TRBD1 from the table was never checked on the DNA. TRBV21-1 is a pseudogene. This CDR3 spans 17 amino acids. The CDR3 sequence: CASSSPGQGPTNYGYTF. In DNA form, the CDR3 reads TGTGCCAGCAGCAGTCCGGGACAGGGGCCTACTAACTATGGCTACACCTTC.

This rearrangement joins TRBV7-9 to TRBJ2-1, with 7 bases identical to TRBD2. The CDR3 covers 13 residues. CDR1 and CDR2 from the germline V gene are SEHNR and FQNEAQ (reference sequence). J was trimmed by 12 bases and V by 4 bases; bases with no gene match: 9. This CDR3 reads CASSSLADQRQFF. The CDR3 DNA reads TGTGCCAGCAGCTCCCTAGCGGATCAGAGGCAGTTCTTC.

V is TRBV11-2 and J is TRBJ1-6; 7 nucleotides match TRBD1. Germline assignment: CDR1 SGHAT and CDR2 FQNNGV. The length of the CDR3 is 15 residues. V was pared by 1 base and J by 7 bases, with 4 bases of the junction left unmatched. The CDR3 DNA is TGTGCCAGCAGCTTAGTAAGGGGGCCAAATTCACCCCTCCACTTT. Translated, it gives CASSLVRGPNSPLHF.

This chain uses TRBV30 with TRBJ2-7, with a weak D call TRBD2 (5 bases). This CDR3 has 12 amino acids. V gave up 0 bases and J gave up 9 bases, with 12 bases separating them. Germline-derived CDR1 and CDR2 are GTSNPN and SVGIG (reference sequence). The CDR3 region has the DNA TGTGCCTGGAGTGTACTAGGGAATCGGCAGTACTTC. Translating it yields CAWSVLGNRQYF. Full variable domain (remainder filled in from reference TRBV30 and TRBJ2-7): SQTIHQWPATLVQPVGSPLSLECTVEGTSNPNLYWYRQAAGRGLQLLFYSVGIGQISSEVPQNLSASRPQDRQFILSSKKLLLSDSGFYLCAWSVLGNRQYFGPGTRLTVT.

This rearrangement joins TRBV5-1 to TRBJ2-7; 11 nucleotides line up with TRBD2. The length of the CDR3 is 16 residues. V lost 0 bases to trimming and J lost 3 bases; unmatched junction nucleotides: 5. In germline, CDR1 is SGHRS, CDR2 YFSETQ. For the CDR3, the DNA is TGCGCCAGCAGCTTGGAGCTAGCGGGGGGTGACTACGAGCAGTACTTC. Residues: CASSLELAGGDYEQYF.

The chain has TRBV7-2 and TRBJ1-2; 8 nucleotides align to TRBD1. Trimming at V came to 3 bases and at J to 6 bases, leaving 9 bases not matched to a gene. Germline V lookup: CDR1 SGHTA, CDR2 FQGNSA. This CDR3 has 15 residues. The CDR3 loop is CASSFNRGGNNGYTF. DNA for the CDR3: TGTGCCAGCAGCTTTAACAGGGGGGGGAATAATGGCTACACCTTC.

This chain links TRBV25-1 with TRBJ2-5, with D tentatively TRBD2 (5 bases). Trimming stripped 2 bases from V and 9 bases from J, with 19 bases between. The CDR3 extends over 15 amino acids. Germline CDR1 reads MGHDK; CDR2 reads SYGVNS. The CDR3 coding sequence is TGTGCCAGCAGTGAAGAGGGTGGGCCCCGGGTGCCCCAGTACTTC. Protein sequence: CASSEEGGPRVPQYF.

This rearrangement joins TRBV27 to TRBJ1-2; D is unclear. Germline CDR1 MNHEY, CDR2 SMNVEV (reference sequence). The V end lost 5 bases, the J end lost 6 bases, and 10 bases lay between the germline ends. This CDR3 is built from 12 residues. The DNA of the CDR3 is TGTGCCAGCAGTCCCTACGGGGATGGCTACACCTTC. This sequence encodes CASSPYGDGYTF.

This clone was observed a few times. The chain uses TRBV14 and TRBJ1-3; D is undetermined. The germline V gene has CDR1 SGHDN and CDR2 FVKESK. The CDR3 sequence is 13 residues long. The V and J ends lost 1 base and 3 bases respectively, with 4 bases between them. The CDR3 loop reads CASSQVVGNTIYF. The CDR3 DNA sequence: TGTGCCAGCAGCCAAGTCGTTGGAAACACCATATATTTT.

The V and J genes are TRBV7-3 and TRBJ2-7; D call uncertain. CDR1 SGHTA and CDR2 FQGTGA come from the germline V gene. V was pared by 1 base and J by 7 bases, with 11 bases between. The length of the CDR3 is 13 residues. Written as DNA, the CDR3 is TGTGCCAGCAGCTTAAGTAAGTCAGGAGAGCAGTACTTC. Translated, it gives CASSLSKSGEQYF.

The rearrangement uses TRBV18 and TRBJ2-5; D remains ambiguous. The CDR3 length is 13 residues. The V gene's germline CDR1 is KGHSH and CDR2 LQKENI. V was trimmed by 2 bases and J by 5 bases, leaving 9 bases between them. DNA for the CDR3: TGTGCCAGCTCACCAGCTAGTATGGAGACCCAGTACTTC. The encoded protein is CASSPASMETQYF.

The J gene is TRBJ2-5, the V gene TRBV5-1; 9 bases are a match to TRBD1. Germline CDR1 reads SGHRS; CDR2 reads YFSETQ. The trim removed 0 bases at V and 4 bases at J, leaving 7 bases unmatched. This CDR3 is 16 amino acids long. The CDR3 DNA is TGCGCCAGCAGCTTGGGAGGGACAGGGTCTGCAGAGACCCAGTACTTC. It encodes CASSLGGTGSAETQYF.

The genes are TRBV6-2 or TRBV6-3 and TRBJ2-3; tentative D call: TRBD2 (6 bases). From germline, CDR1 is MNHEY and CDR2 SVGEGT. This CDR3 has 13 amino acids. Trimming shortened V by 6 bases and J by 2 bases, and 9 bases separated the two germline ends. The CDR3 here is CASSRLDTDTQYF. Written as DNA, the CDR3 is TGTGCCAGCAGCCGACTAGACACAGATACGCAGTATTTT.

This clone was seen more than once but under ten times. The chain employs TRBV18 and TRBJ2-7; 8 bases match TRBD1. The V gene's germline CDR1 is KGHSH and CDR2 LQKENI. Trimming cost V 4 bases and J 6 bases; bases outside gene matches: 11. This CDR3 is 15 amino acids long. CDR3 in amino acids: CASSHETGAEAEQYF. The CDR3 nucleotides are TGTGCCAGCTCACACGAGACAGGGGCCGAGGCCGAGCAGTACTTC.

V gene TRBV5-4 combines with J gene TRBJ2-1; 13 nucleotides agree with TRBD2. From germline, CDR1 is SGHNT and CDR2 YYREEE (reference sequence). V gave up 3 bases and J gave up 6 bases; unmatched junction bases: 6. The CDR3 spans 16 residues. This chain's CDR3 is CASSYPRLAGGNEQFF. The CDR3 DNA reads as TGTGCCAGCAGCTATCCGCGACTAGCGGGGGGCAATGAGCAGTTCTTC.

The chain links TRBV18 to TRBJ1-6; 8 bases match TRBD1. Germline V lookup: CDR1 KGHSH, CDR2 LQKENI. The CDR3 length is 17 residues. With V trimmed by 2 bases and J by 3 bases, 6 bases remained unmatched. The CDR3 spells CASSPASRGLYNSPLHF. CDR3 nucleotides: TGTGCCAGCTCACCAGCCTCCAGGGGGCTCTATAATTCACCCCTCCACTTT. Full variable domain (remainder filled in from reference TRBV18 and TRBJ1-6): NAGVMQNPRHLVRRRGQEARLRCSPMKGHSHVYWYRQLPEEGLKFMVYLQKENIIDESGMPKERFSAEFPKEGPSILRIQQVVRGDSAAYFCASSPASRGLYNSPLHFGNGTRLTVT.

The genes are TRBV9 and TRBJ2-3; weak D call: TRBD2 (6 bases). Trimming removed 3 bases at V and 0 bases at J, with 14 bases between. CDR3 length: 16 amino acids. Germline V gene lookup returns CDR1 SGDLS and CDR2 YYNGEE. CDR3 sequence (DNA): TGTGCCAGCAGCGAGTTAGCGGTCTCTAGCACAGATACGCAGTATTTT. Translated: CASSELAVSSTDTQYF.

The rearrangement joins TRBV28 to TRBJ2-7; 9 nucleotides agree with TRBD1. Germline trimming cut 8 bases from V and 4 bases from J; bases unmatched to any gene: 6. The CDR3 length is 13 residues. CDR1 and CDR2 (germline): MDHEN, SYDVKM. CDR3 loop: CASGGTGWYEQYF. The CDR3 DNA reads TGTGCCAGCGGCGGGACAGGGTGGTACGAGCAGTACTTC.

J is TRBJ1-1 and V is TRBV19; D might be TRBD1 (6 bases). The CDR3 runs to 15 residues. The V gene's germline CDR1 is LNHDA and CDR2 SQIVND (reference sequence). V gave up 4 bases and J gave up 6 bases, with 18 bases separating them. The CDR3 loop reads CASSNLRGGSAEAFF. Written as DNA, the CDR3 is TGTGCCAGTAGTAATTTAAGGGGGGGGTCGGCTGAAGCTTTCTTT.

The chain recombines TRBV5-1 with TRBJ2-3; a possible D gene is TRBD2 (6 bases). This CDR3 comprises 16 residues. Trimming stripped 4 bases from V and 2 bases from J, with 17 bases between. CDR1 and CDR2 from the germline V gene are SGHRS and YFSETQ. The CDR3 DNA is TGCGCCAGCAGCCCGGGGGAGAGGGGTCTCACAGATACGCAGTATTTT. Protein sequence: CASSPGERGLTDTQYF.

V gene TRBV7-3 combines with J gene TRBJ1-6, with unresolved D. CDR3 size: 13 residues. Germline V gene sequence: CDR1 SGHTA, CDR2 FQGTGA. Trimming shortened V by 5 bases and J by 7 bases, and 9 bases separated the two germline ends. The CDR3 here is CASSPQSNSPLHF. Here the CDR3 DNA reads TGTGCCAGCAGCCCTCAGTCAAATTCACCCCTCCACTTT. The full variable domain, rest sourced from reference TRBV7-3 and TRBJ1-6, is GAGVSQTPSNKVTEKGKYVELRCDPISGHTALYWYRQSLGQGPEFLIYFQGTGAADDSGLPNDRFFAVRPEGSVSTLKIQRTERGDSAVYLCASSPQSNSPLHFGNGTRLTVT.

The chain is built from TRBV10-1 and TRBJ2-1; 12 nucleotides line up with TRBD2. This CDR3 is built from 17 residues. Trimming at V came to 9 bases and at J to 0 bases, leaving 9 bases not matched to a gene. From germline, CDR1 is WNHNN and CDR2 SYGVQD (reference sequence). The CDR3 sequence: CASLAGGPGYSYNEQFF. In nucleotides, the CDR3 is TGCGCCAGTCTAGCGGGGGGGCCCGGATACTCCTACAATGAGCAGTTCTTC.

The chain combines TRBV12-3 or TRBV12-4 with TRBJ1-1, with D perhaps TRBD1 (5 bases). The CDR3 sequence is 13 residues long. V lost 5 bases, J lost 6 bases, and 13 bases lay in between. The CDR3, as DNA: TGTGCCAGCAGTCCCGGCGGGGCCTCTGAAGCTTTCTTT. Translated, it gives CASSPGGASEAFF.

V is TRBV7-2 and J is TRBJ2-7; 7 bases line up with TRBD2. This CDR3 region has 16 residues. The junction had 13 bases not matched to a gene; V was cut back by 6 bases and J by 2 bases. The germline CDR1 and CDR2 sequences are SGHTA and FQGNSA. The CDR3 nucleotides are TGTGCCAGCAGTTACCTGTCGGGGGAGGGCCCCTACGAGCAGTACTTC. Its protein is CASSYLSGEGPYEQYF.

This clone was found a few times. This sequence joins TRBV10-2 and TRBJ1-5; possible D gene TRBD1, 6 bases. The germline V gene has CDR1 WSHSY and CDR2 SAAADI. This CDR3 comprises 13 residues. Deletions cut 2 bases from V and 11 bases from J, with 13 bases between. CDR3 bases: TGCGCCAGCAGTGAGAATACAGGGTGGGCCCAGCATTTT. Its translation: CASSENTGWAQHF.

The chain has TRBV30 and TRBJ1-4; tentatively, D is TRBD1 (6 bases). V was cut by 7 bases and J by 6 bases, with 24 bases left in between. Germline CDR1 reads GTSNPN; CDR2 reads SVGIG (reference sequence). This CDR3 has 16 amino acids. In nucleotides, the CDR3 is TGTGCCTCGACCACGGGACACCCGAGAGGAGATGAAAAACTGTTTTTT. Its translation is CASTTGHPRGDEKLFF. Together with reference TRBV30 and TRBJ1-4, the CDR3 gives the full variable domain: SQTIHQWPATLVQPVGSPLSLECTVEGTSNPNLYWYRQAAGRGLQLLFYSVGIGQISSEVPQNLSASRPQDRQFILSSKKLLLSDSGFYLCASTTGHPRGDEKLFFGSGTQLSVL.